The 31 T cell receptor beta chains below all came from one sample that was sequenced in a study of blood T cell repertoires in COVID-19. The method was immunoSEQ multiplex PCR; TCRdb's version includes in-frame clones alone and lacks a portion of them. Seen here are approximately 460,000 clones, about 91% observed once, and the top ten hold about 1%. Sequenced: peripheral blood. These receptors were obtained from a man aged 18 to 30 with COVID-19, enrolled during active disease.

CDR3 sequence reads: CASRPGDLKRNEQFF. The CDR3 DNA reads as TGTGCCAGCAGGCCAGGGGATCTAAAACGAAATGAGCAGTTCTTC. The V and J genes are TRBV28 and TRBJ2-1; possible D gene TRBD1, 6 bases. Per germline, CDR1 MDHEN and CDR2 SYDVKM. Deletions cut 6 bases from V and 7 bases from J, with 19 bases between. The CDR3 spans 15 residues.

V gene TRBV2 combines with J gene TRBJ1-5; 7 bases align to TRBD1. V trimming: 6 bases; J trimming: 1 base; junction bases outside the gene matches: 6. Germline loops: CDR1 SNHLY, CDR2 FYNNEI. CDR3 length: 15 amino acids. The CDR3 sequence: CASRRGGQSNQPQHF. CDR3 nucleotide sequence: TGTGCCAGCAGACGGGGGGGACAGAGCAATCAGCCCCAGCATTTT.

The V call is TRBV6-5, the J call TRBJ2-1; 7 bases agree with TRBD2. With V trimmed by 4 bases and J by 4 bases, 10 bases remained unmatched. CDR1 is MNHEY, CDR2 SVGAGI, per germline. CDR3 size: 16 residues. CDR3 sequence reads: CASSLIPSGVYNEQFF. DNA for the CDR3: TGTGCCAGCAGTTTAATACCTAGCGGAGTATACAATGAGCAGTTCTTC.

The chain employs TRBV5-1 and TRBJ2-3, with 8 bases aligning to TRBD2. Germline V gene lookup returns CDR1 SGHRS and CDR2 YFSETQ. V lost 3 bases to trimming and J lost 5 bases; unmatched junction nucleotides: 5. This CDR3 is built from 14 residues. The CDR3 sequence: CASSWRGEEDTQYF. For the CDR3, the DNA is TGCGCCAGCAGCTGGCGGGGGGAAGAAGATACGCAGTATTTT.

Turning to this clone: At one of its ends the junction is not consistent with the germline gene, which may arise from a read error. In DNA form, the CDR3 reads TGCAGTGCTAGTCGAGGCCAGGGGGCGAAGACCGGGGAGCTGTTTTTT. This gives the protein CSASRGQGAKTGELFF. This rearrangement joins TRBV20-1 to TRBJ2-2; 8 bases map to TRBD1. This CDR3 is 16 amino acids long. Per germline, CDR1 DFQATT and CDR2 SNEGSKA (reference sequence).

This clone was seen a few times. The rearrangement uses TRBV4-2 and TRBJ2-7, with TRBD2 matching 7 bases. Germline V gene sequence: CDR1 LGHNA, CDR2 YNFKEQ. V shed 0 bases, J shed 2 bases, and the junction held 4 bases outside the gene matches. The CDR3 is 15 residues long. CDR3: CASSQDYGRPYEQYF. In DNA, the CDR3 is TGTGCCAGCAGCCAAGATTACGGGAGGCCCTACGAGCAGTACTTC.

The CDR3 coding sequence is TGCGCCAGCAGTGACCCTGACTCCCCCGGGACTGAAGCTTTCTTT. Encoded protein: CASSDPDSPGTEAFF. V usage is TRBV10-2 and J usage is TRBJ1-1; D call uncertain. The CDR3 spans 15 residues. V was cut by 3 bases and J by 5 bases, with 16 bases left in between. CDR1 and CDR2 (germline): WSHSY, SAAADI.

The chain employs TRBV5-4 and TRBJ2-7; 15 bases are a match to TRBD2. Looked up from germline, CDR1 is SGHNT and CDR2 is YYREEE (reference sequence). Unmatched junction bases numbered 11, after V lost 4 bases and J lost 3 bases. CDR3 size: 18 residues. This CDR3 reads CASSGGLAGGPFGYEQYF. DNA for the CDR3: TGTGCCAGCAGCGGTGGACTAGCGGGAGGGCCTTTTGGCTACGAGCAGTACTTC.

This chain connects TRBV25-1 to TRBJ2-2; 11 bases map to TRBD1. The CDR3 consists of 15 residues. Unmatched junction bases numbered 5, after V lost 6 bases and J lost 5 bases. Germline CDR1 reads MGHDK; CDR2 reads SYGVNS. CDR3 loop: CASSGGQGGTGELFF. The CDR3 DNA reads TGTGCCAGCAGCGGGGGACAGGGGGGTACCGGGGAGCTGTTTTTT. Full variable domain (missing parts from reference TRBV25-1 and TRBJ2-2): EADIYQTPRYLVIGTGKKITLECSQTMGHDKMYWYQQDPGMELHLIHYSYGVNSTEKGDLSSESTVSRIRTEHFPLTLESARPSHTSQYLCASSGGQGGTGELFFGEGSRLTVL.

This chain joins TRBV5-3 and TRBJ2-7, with 8 bases fitting TRBD2. TRBV5-3 is an ORF for which the function is uncertain. V lost 0 bases and J lost 2; bases outside the gene matches: 7. The length of the CDR3 is 16 residues. The CDR3 DNA reads TGTGCCAGAAGCTTGGGTACAGCGGGAGTCCCCTACGAGCAGTACTTC. Translating gives CARSLGTAGVPYEQYF.

The chain carries TRBV5-4 and TRBJ2-7; TRBD2 matches at 10 bases. V trimming: 3 bases; J trimming: 6 bases; junction bases outside the gene matches: 9. The CDR3 has 15 residues. The germline V gene encodes CDR1 SGHNT and CDR2 YYREEE (reference sequence). The CDR3 region has the DNA TGTGCCAGCAGCTGGGACCTAGCGGGAGACCGCGAGCAGTACTTC. Translation gives CASSWDLAGDREQYF.

This clone was observed a few times. This chain joins TRBV9 and TRBJ1-2, with a weak D call TRBD1 (5 bases). This CDR3 comprises 14 residues. Germline V gene lookup returns CDR1 SGDLS and CDR2 YYNGEE. The V and J ends lost 4 bases and 8 bases respectively, with 18 bases between them. The CDR3 DNA is TGTGCCAGCAGCACCCACCAGGGACTGCTCGGCTACACCTTC. It encodes CASSTHQGLLGYTF.

This sequence joins TRBV6-5 and TRBJ2-5; D is ambiguous. This CDR3 is built from 12 residues. V lost 2 bases and J 5 bases, leaving 6 bases between the germline ends. The germline V gene encodes CDR1 MNHEY and CDR2 SVGAGI. The CDR3 sequence: CASSYNRETQYF. The CDR3 coding sequence is TGTGCCAGCAGTTACAACCGGGAGACCCAGTACTTC.

The chain is built from TRBV5-5 and TRBJ2-2; 12 positions agree with TRBD1. Germline V lookup: CDR1 SGHKS, CDR2 YYEKEE (reference sequence). CDR3 length equals 15 residues. J gave up 7 bases and V 4 bases, and 5 bases lay outside the gene matches. The CDR3 DNA is TGTGCCAGCAGCCGGGACAGGGGGCTGGACGGGGAGCTGTTTTTT. Its translation is CASSRDRGLDGELFF. Full variable domain (rest looked up from reference TRBV5-5 and TRBJ2-2): DAGVTQSPTHLIKTRGQQVTLRCSPISGHKSVSWYQQVLGQGPQFIFQYYEKEERGRGNFPDRFSARQFPNYSSELNVNALLLGDSALYLCASSRDRGLDGELFFGEGSRLTVL.

The chain employs TRBV4-2 and TRBJ1-6, with D unclear. Germline CDR1 LGHNA, CDR2 YNFKEQ. This CDR3 has 14 residues. The germline V and J ends were trimmed by 6 bases and 2 bases, with 8 bases remaining between them. The CDR3 reads CASRLTAYNSPLHF. CDR3 nucleotide sequence: TGTGCCAGCAGACTAACGGCCTATAATTCACCCCTCCACTTT.

This chain links TRBV6-5 with TRBJ2-7; no clear D. From germline, CDR1 is MNHEY and CDR2 SVGAGI. The V end lost 5 bases, the J end lost 2 bases, and 10 bases lay between the germline ends. The CDR3 contains 13 residues. This CDR3 reads CASSQRGPYEQYF. CDR3 nucleotide sequence: TGTGCCAGCAGTCAACGTGGCCCCTACGAGCAGTACTTC.

The chain uses TRBV18 and TRBJ1-1, with TRBD1 as a possible D gene (6 bases). CDR3 length: 12 amino acids. In germline, CDR1 is KGHSH, CDR2 LQKENI. V dropped 5 bases and J dropped 5 bases, with 9 bases sitting between them. In DNA, the CDR3 is TGTGCCAGCTCAAGGACAGAGACTGAAGCTTTCTTT. Its protein product is CASSRTETEAFF.

This rearrangement joins TRBV5-1 to TRBJ1-6, with no clear D. The CDR3 spans 15 residues. V lost 2 bases, J lost 9 bases, and 15 bases lay in between. The germline CDR1 and CDR2 sequences are SGHRS and YFSETQ. CDR3 bases: TGCGCCAGCAGCTTAAGCGAGGGCGAGAGTTCACCCCTCCACTTT. Translating it yields CASSLSEGESSPLHF.

V usage is TRBV9 and J usage is TRBJ2-3; a weak D match, TRBD2 (7 bases). CDR1 is SGDLS, CDR2 YYNGEE, per germline. The V end was cut by 2 bases, the J end by 1 base, with 17 bases between. This CDR3 has 17 residues. The CDR3 loop reads CASSVEGGQRGTDTQYF. CDR3 sequence (DNA): TGTGCCAGCAGCGTGGAGGGGGGGCAAAGGGGCACAGATACGCAGTATTTT.

This rearrangement joins TRBV23-1 to TRBJ2-7; 10 nucleotides line up with TRBD1. TRBV23-1 is noted as an ORF with a role that remains uncertain. V dropped 4 bases and J dropped 5; count of bases not matched to a gene: 11. The CDR3 extends over 16 amino acids. The CDR3 reads CASSPSRDRGGNEQYF. CDR3 nucleotides: TGCGCCAGCAGTCCTTCCAGGGACAGGGGTGGCAACGAGCAGTACTTC.

The genes are TRBV7-2 and TRBJ2-2; 7 nucleotides agree with TRBD2. The junction had 5 bases not matched to a gene; V was cut back by 3 bases and J by 7 bases. The CDR3 runs to 14 residues. Germline V gene lookup returns CDR1 SGHTA and CDR2 FQGNSA. The CDR3 sequence is CASSFGLVVGELFF. In DNA, the CDR3 is TGTGCCAGCAGCTTTGGACTAGTGGTCGGGGAGCTGTTTTTT.

The chain is built from TRBV30 and TRBJ2-7; 14 positions agree with TRBD2. The CDR3 totals 16 residues. Germline CDR1 GTSNPN, CDR2 SVGIG (reference sequence). Trimming at V came to 4 bases and at J to 5 bases, leaving 10 bases not matched to a gene. CDR3 loop: CAWTRLAGGPSDEQYF. In DNA, the CDR3 is TGTGCCTGGACCCGACTAGCGGGAGGGCCTTCCGACGAGCAGTACTTC.

The chain is built from TRBV27 and TRBJ1-1; D is unclear. The V gene lost 7 bases and the J gene lost 4 bases, with 22 bases spanning the gap. Germline values: CDR1 MNHEY, CDR2 SMNVEV (reference sequence). This CDR3 region has 16 residues. The CDR3 bases are TGTGCCAGCACCAGTGGGTATAGGGTAGGGAGCACTGAAGCTTTCTTT. It encodes CASTSGYRVGSTEAFF.

The J gene is TRBJ2-7, the V gene TRBV6-5, with D perhaps matching TRBD1 (5 bases). Trimming stripped 6 bases from V and 1 base from J, with 7 bases between. Germline CDR1 reads MNHEY; CDR2 reads SVGAGI. The length of the CDR3 is 12 residues. The CDR3 DNA is TGTGCCAGCAGGCAGGGTTCCTACGAGCAGTACTTC. It specifies CASRQGSYEQYF.

The CDR3 DNA is TGTGCCAGCAGTTATACCGGGACAATGGGGGAAAAACTGTTTTTT. Translation: CASSYTGTMGEKLFF. This chain uses TRBV6-5 with TRBJ1-4; perhaps TRBD1 as D (6 bases). The germline V and J ends were trimmed by 3 bases and 8 bases, with 16 bases remaining between them. This CDR3 is 15 amino acids long. Germline lookup yields CDR1 MNHEY and CDR2 SVGAGI.

A single count supports this clone. The chain employs TRBV4-2 and TRBJ2-2; the match to TRBD2 covers 8 bases. Germline CDR1 is LGHNA and CDR2 is YNFKEQ. CDR3 length: 18 residues. V dropped 0 bases and J dropped 4; count of bases not matched to a gene: 10. The CDR3 nucleotides read TGTGCCAGCAGCCAAGATCCCATGGCGGGGGGAACCACCGGGGAGCTGTTTTTT. It specifies CASSQDPMAGGTTGELFF.

V usage is TRBV5-4 and J usage is TRBJ2-3; 7 bases are a match to TRBD2. The V segment lost 4 bases and the J segment 2 bases; nucleotides outside the gene matches: 7. The CDR3 runs 15 residues. Germline CDR1 and CDR2: SGHNT and YYREEE (reference sequence). DNA for the CDR3: TGTGCCAGCAGCGATCCTAGCGGAGCCACAGATACGCAGTATTTT. Residues: CASSDPSGATDTQYF. Combining the CDR3 with reference TRBV5-4 and TRBJ2-3 gives the whole variable domain ETGVTQSPTHLIKTRGQQVTLRCSSQSGHNTVSWYQQALGQGPQFIFQYYREEENGRGNFPPRFSGLQFPNYSSELNVNALELDDSALYLCASSDPSGATDTQYFGPGTRLTVL.

The rearrangement uses TRBV19 and TRBJ1-5; 12 bases align to TRBD1. The germline V gene encodes CDR1 LNHDA and CDR2 SQIVND (reference sequence). The V gene end was trimmed by 4 bases and the J gene end by 8 bases; junction bases not matched to a gene: 6. The CDR3 contains 15 residues. CDR3 coding DNA: TGTGCCAGTAGTACCGGGACAGGGGGCGTGGAGCCCCAGCATTTT. Its translation: CASSTGTGGVEPQHF.

The rearrangement links TRBV27 to TRBJ2-7; possible D gene TRBD2, 5 bases. Trimming removed 1 base from V and 3 bases from J, with 10 bases in between. Germline CDR1 MNHEY, CDR2 SMNVEV (reference sequence). This CDR3 spans 14 amino acids. CDR3: CASSLFALGYEQYF. In nucleotides, the CDR3 is TGTGCCAGCAGTTTATTTGCACTAGGCTACGAGCAGTACTTC.

This clone has just one count. The CDR3 nucleotides read TGTGCCAGCAGTGACCAATACAAGGCCCGGAGGGTTCCCCTCCACTTT. It specifies CASSDQYKARRVPLHF. V is TRBV2 and J is TRBJ1-6; D call uncertain. The CDR3 contains 16 residues. From germline, CDR1 is SNHLY and CDR2 FYNNEI. The germline V and J ends were trimmed by 3 bases and 13 bases, with 22 bases remaining between them. Combining the CDR3 with reference TRBV2 and TRBJ1-6 gives the whole variable domain EPEVTQTPSHQVTQMGQEVILRCVPISNHLYFYWYRQILGQKVEFLVSFYNNEISEKSEIFDDQFSVERPDGSNFTLKIRSTKLEDSAMYFCASSDQYKARRVPLHFGNGTRLTVT.

The V call is TRBV21-1, the J call TRBJ2-7; the table gives TRBD1 as D, unverified against the DNA. TRBV21-1 is a recognized pseudogene. This CDR3 has 17 residues. The CDR3 region is CASSKVGGTGSSYEQYF. CDR3 coding DNA: TGTGCCAGCAGCAAAGTCGGTGGGACAGGGAGCTCCTACGAGCAGTACTTC.